The sequence of this TCR beta chain was determined in a study of shared clonotypes between healthy human individuals. Study summary: Every donor yielded three CD4 naive, three CD4 memory, two CD8 naive and one CD8 memory plate.

The naive CD8 subset, CD45RO-negative cells positively selected for CCR7, excluded terminally differentiated effector memory CD45RA+ cells. General study findings and limits: Naive CD4 clonotypes overlapped across a few donors at approximately 4.5%.

The germline CDR1 and CDR2 sequences are SGDLS and YYNGEE. The CDR3 sequence is 15 residues long. The V end lost 4 bases, the J end lost 6 bases, and 17 bases lay between the germline ends. Notes on this clone: The antigen is unknown.

Generated by immunoSEQ multiplex PCR, the TCRdb table keeps only in-frame clones and is missing some. Of hundreds of thousands of clones detected, approximately 96% appear once; the ten largest clones hold over 0.095%. The V call is TRBV9, the J call TRBJ2-1; a weak D match, TRBD2 (6 bases). Sequenced input: naive CD8+ T cells sorted from blood. The sequence was collected from a woman aged 25 to 45 in good health. For the CDR3, the DNA is TGTGCCAGCAGCCCCCGTCCTAGCGTGCTCAATGAGCAGTTCTTC. Amino acids: CASSPRPSVLNEQFF. The full variable domain, its missing parts supplied by reference TRBV9 and TRBJ2-1, is DSGVTQTPKHLITATGQRVTLRCSPRSGDLSVYWYQQSLDQGLQFLIQYYNGEERAKGNILERFSAQQFPDLHSELNLSSLELGDSALYFCASSPRPSVLNEQFFGPGTRLTVL.